This entry describes one T cell receptor (beta chain). This specimen comes from a study of shared clonotypes between healthy human individuals. Method: immunoSEQ multiplex PCR; TCRdb's copy keeps in-frame clones and lacks some. Here the sample spans about 680,000 clones, approximately 79% being singletons. The germline CDR1 and CDR2 sequences are SNHLY and FYNNEI. CDR3 length: 13 amino acids. Trimming pared 2 bases from V and 7 bases from J, leaving 10 bases between. The V and J genes are TRBV2 and TRBJ2-3; D possibly uses TRBD1 or TRBD2 (5 bases each). The sequence was obtained from a woman in her thirties in good health. Sequenced sample: memory CD4+ T cells sorted from blood. Described subset: CD45RA-negative fraction. This CDR3 is CASSERGDNTQYF. The CDR3 DNA is TGTGCCAGCAGTGAAAGGGGAGACAATACGCAGTATTTT.